These T cell receptor beta chains were read from a single sample in a study of PD-1 blockade in classical Hodgkin lymphoma. The method was immunoSEQ multiplex PCR; TCRdb's version includes in-frame clones alone and lacks a portion of them. The table has under 100,000 clones, over 80% seen once. Sequenced here: peripheral blood mononuclear cells (PBMCs), sampled at baseline. The receptors were gathered from a human donor with classical Hodgkin lymphoma. Both conserved end residues are part of each CDR3. D genes are given only for firm matches. Some rows mark clone size as missing; the rest say once, few, many or name a class of expanded clone.

J gene: TRBJ1-4; clone size: .; D gene: .; V gene: TRBV28; CDR3 protein: CATQVLTNEKLFF; CDR3 DNA: TGTGCCACCCAAGTCCTGACTAATGAAAAACTGTTTTTT
J gene: TRBJ1-1; clone size: once; D gene: TRBD1; V gene: TRBV19; CDR3 protein: CATSTGVNTEAFF; CDR3 DNA: TGTGCCACTTCGACAGGGGTGAACACTGAAGCTTTCTTT
J gene: TRBJ2-3; clone size: .; D gene: .; V gene: TRBV5-1; CDR3 protein: CASSLGSSDSTDTQYF; CDR3 DNA: TGCGCCAGCAGCTTGGGATCTAGCGACAGCACAGATACGCAGTATTTT
J gene: TRBJ2-2; clone size: .; D gene: TRBD2; V gene: TRBV11-3; CDR3 protein: CACGTSGNTGELFF; CDR3 DNA: TGTGCCTGTGGGACTAGCGGAAACACCGGGGAGCTGTTTTTT
J gene: TRBJ2-1; clone size: .; D gene: TRBD1; V gene: TRBV5-5; CDR3 protein: CASSVIPGQGNNEQFF; CDR3 DNA: TGTGCCAGCAGTGTAATCCCGGGACAGGGGAACAATGAGCAGTTCTTC
J gene: TRBJ2-3; clone size: .; D gene: TRBD2; V gene: TRBV27; CDR3 protein: CASKRTSGSTDTQYF; CDR3 DNA: TGTGCCAGCAAGAGGACTAGCGGGAGCACAGATACGCAGTATTTT
J gene: TRBJ2-7; clone size: once; D gene: TRBD2; V gene: TRBV23-1; CDR3 protein: CASSQYSRGAYEQYF; CDR3 DNA: TGCGCCAGCAGTCAATACTCTCGGGGGGCCTACGAGCAGTACTTC
J gene: TRBJ2-1; clone size: .; D gene: .; V gene: TRBV21-1; CDR3 protein: CASSRGEWLHNEQFF; CDR3 DNA: TGTGCCAGCAGCAGGGGCGAATGGCTCCACAATGAGCAGTTCTTC
J gene: TRBJ1-5; clone size: .; D gene: .; V gene: TRBV2; CDR3 protein: CASSGQVEDQPQHF; CDR3 DNA: TGTGCCAGCAGTGGACAGGTTGAGGATCAGCCCCAGCATTTT
J gene: TRBJ1-1; clone size: .; D gene: .; V gene: TRBV20-1; CDR3 protein: CSVRQDLDAFF; CDR3 DNA: TGCAGTGTTCGACAGGACCTTGATGCTTTCTTT
J gene: TRBJ2-7; clone size: .; D gene: .; V gene: TRBV6-5; CDR3 protein: CASRTGAYEQYF; CDR3 DNA: TGTGCCAGCAGGACAGGTGCCTACGAGCAGTACTTC
J gene: TRBJ1-2; clone size: .; D gene: .; V gene: TRBV5-6; CDR3 protein: CASSLVESYGYTF; CDR3 DNA: TGTGCCAGCAGCTTGGTTGAGAGCTATGGCTACACCTTC
J gene: TRBJ2-2; clone size: .; D gene: .; V gene: TRBV10-3; CDR3 protein: CAISEGGELFF; CDR3 DNA: TGTGCCATCAGCGAGGGCGGGGAGCTGTTTTTT
J gene: TRBJ1-3; clone size: .; D gene: .; V gene: TRBV15; CDR3 protein: CATSREWGDGNTIYF; CDR3 DNA: TGTGCCACCAGCAGAGAGTGGGGAGATGGAAACACCATATATTTT
J gene: TRBJ2-7; clone size: once; D gene: .; V gene: TRBV15; CDR3 protein: CATSGTLGLSEQYF; CDR3 DNA: TGTGCCACCAGCGGAACGCTAGGACTATCCGAGCAGTACTTC
J gene: TRBJ2-2; clone size: few; D gene: TRBD1; V gene: TRBV5-1; CDR3 protein: CASSLVPLWDREGTGELFF; CDR3 DNA: TGCGCCAGCAGCTTGGTCCCCCTCTGGGACAGGGAGGGCACCGGGGAGCTGTTTTTT
J gene: TRBJ2-5; clone size: .; D gene: TRBD2; V gene: TRBV6-5; CDR3 protein: CASGLAGGGMETQYF; CDR3 DNA: TGTGCCAGCGGCCTAGCGGGTGGGGGTATGGAGACCCAGTACTTC
J gene: TRBJ1-1; clone size: .; D gene: .; V gene: TRBV19; CDR3 protein: CASSMGQNTEAFF; CDR3 DNA: TGTGCCAGTAGTATGGGGCAGAACACTGAAGCTTTCTTT
J gene: TRBJ1-2; clone size: few; D gene: TRBD1; V gene: TRBV12-5; CDR3 protein: CASGLALHPDRGIHEDYGYTF; CDR3 DNA: TGTGCTAGTGGTTTGGCCCTACACCCCGACAGGGGAATCCACGAGGACTATGGCTACACCTTC
J gene: TRBJ2-7; clone size: .; D gene: TRBD1; V gene: TRBV19; CDR3 protein: CKRGRTGGSYEQYF; CDR3 DNA: TGCAAACGGGGGAGGACAGGGGGCTCCTACGAGCAGTACTTC
J gene: TRBJ1-3; clone size: .; D gene: .; V gene: TRBV4-1; CDR3 protein: CASSQDHSSGNTIYF; CDR3 DNA: TGCGCCAGCAGCCAAGATCACAGCTCTGGAAACACCATATATTTT
J gene: TRBJ2-2; clone size: .; D gene: .; V gene: TRBV5-6; CDR3 protein: CASSLVGGNTGELFF; CDR3 DNA: TGTGCCAGCAGCTTGGTTGGGGGTAATACCGGGGAGCTGTTTTTT
J gene: TRBJ2-3; clone size: .; D gene: TRBD2; V gene: TRBV7-2; CDR3 protein: CTSSLAAGGTDTQYF; CDR3 DNA: TGTACCAGCAGCTTAGCGGCGGGGGGAACAGATACGCAGTATTTT
J gene: TRBJ2-5; clone size: .; D gene: .; V gene: TRBV10-3; CDR3 protein: CATRGPTIQETQYF; CDR3 DNA: TGTGCCACCAGGGGACCCACTATACAAGAGACCCAGTACTTC
J gene: TRBJ2-3; clone size: .; D gene: .; V gene: TRBV30; CDR3 protein: CAWGTTDTQYF; CDR3 DNA: TGTGCCTGGGGGACCACAGATACGCAGTATTTT
J gene: TRBJ1-2; clone size: .; D gene: TRBD1; V gene: TRBV10-3; CDR3 protein: CAISVDRGQEGYTF; CDR3 DNA: TGTGCCATCAGTGTTGACAGGGGGCAGGAAGGCTACACCTTC
J gene: TRBJ2-7; clone size: .; D gene: .; V gene: TRBV27; CDR3 protein: CASSLASWSGVNEQYF; CDR3 DNA: TGTGCCAGCAGCCTTGCGTCGTGGAGTGGTGTCAACGAGCAGTACTTC
J gene: TRBJ2-7; clone size: .; D gene: .; V gene: TRBV5-8; CDR3 protein: CASSPEVGRTYEQYF; CDR3 DNA: TGTGCCAGCAGCCCGGAGGTTGGCAGGACCTACGAGCAGTACTTC
J gene: TRBJ2-7; clone size: .; D gene: .; V gene: TRBV5-6; CDR3 protein: CASSLGRYSYEQYF; CDR3 DNA: TGTGCCAGCAGCTTAGGACGGTACTCCTACGAGCAGTACTTC
J gene: TRBJ2-1; clone size: .; D gene: .; V gene: TRBV6-5; CDR3 protein: CASSPEGIEQFF; CDR3 DNA: TGTGCCAGCAGTCCCGAGGGGATTGAGCAGTTCTTC
J gene: TRBJ1-1; clone size: once; D gene: .; V gene: TRBV7-3; CDR3 protein: CASRGRSGGGNTEAFF; CDR3 DNA: TGTGCCAGCAGGGGCCGGTCCGGGGGCGGTAACACTGAAGCTTTCTTT
J gene: TRBJ2-7; clone size: .; D gene: .; V gene: TRBV4-2; CDR3 protein: CASSQIRSYEQYF; CDR3 DNA: TGTGCCAGCAGCCAGATCCGCTCCTACGAGCAGTACTTC
J gene: TRBJ2-7; clone size: .; D gene: .; V gene: TRBV5-1; CDR3 protein: CASSFGPYEQYF; CDR3 DNA: TGCGCCAGCAGCTTCGGGCCTTACGAGCAGTACTTC
J gene: TRBJ2-3; clone size: few; D gene: TRBD1; V gene: TRBV10-3; CDR3 protein: CAISGQGAATDTQYF; CDR3 DNA: TGTGCCATCAGTGGGCAGGGGGCAGCTACAGATACGCAGTATTTT
J gene: TRBJ1-2; clone size: once; D gene: .; V gene: TRBV5-1; CDR3 protein: CASSLGGTSNYGYTF; CDR3 DNA: TGCGCCAGCAGCTTGGGTGGGACTTCTAACTATGGCTACACCTTC
J gene: TRBJ1-4; clone size: .; D gene: .; V gene: TRBV10-3; CDR3 protein: CAISEQGRVSEKLFF; CDR3 DNA: TGTGCCATCAGTGAGCAGGGACGGGTGTCTGAAAAACTGTTTTTT
J gene: TRBJ2-5; clone size: .; D gene: TRBD1; V gene: TRBV5-4; CDR3 protein: CASSVGPDRVGETQYF; CDR3 DNA: TGTGCCAGCAGCGTAGGACCCGACAGGGTCGGGGAGACCCAGTACTTC
J gene: TRBJ2-2; clone size: .; D gene: .; V gene: TRBV2; CDR3 protein: CASSERRYEGGELFF; CDR3 DNA: TGTGCCAGCAGTGAAAGGCGGTATGAGGGCGGGGAGCTGTTTTTT
J gene: TRBJ2-7; clone size: once; D gene: TRBD1; V gene: TRBV5-6; CDR3 protein: CASSSGGTGVYEQYF; CDR3 DNA: TGTGCCAGCAGCTCGGGGGGGACAGGGGTTTACGAGCAGTACTTC
J gene: TRBJ2-1; clone size: .; D gene: TRBD1; V gene: TRBV27; CDR3 protein: CASQTGLYNEQFF; CDR3 DNA: TGTGCCAGCCAGACAGGGCTCTACAATGAGCAGTTCTTC
J gene: TRBJ2-1; clone size: .; D gene: TRBD1; V gene: TRBV4-1; CDR3 protein: CASSTRGPANEQFF; CDR3 DNA: TGCGCCAGCAGTACAAGGGGGCCGGCCAATGAGCAGTTCTTC
J gene: TRBJ2-2; clone size: .; D gene: .; V gene: TRBV11-2; CDR3 protein: CASSLASGAAAGELFF; CDR3 DNA: TGTGCCAGCAGCTTAGCCTCAGGGGCGGCTGCCGGGGAGCTGTTTTTT
J gene: TRBJ2-5; clone size: .; D gene: .; V gene: TRBV6-1; CDR3 protein: CASVRGGVETQYF; CDR3 DNA: TGTGCCAGCGTCCGGGGCGGCGTGGAGACCCAGTACTTC
J gene: TRBJ2-7; clone size: .; D gene: .; V gene: TRBV13; CDR3 protein: CASSLYQVKVEQYF; CDR3 DNA: TGTGCCAGCAGCTTATACCAGGTGAAAGTCGAGCAGTACTTC